The table lists the clone carrying this T cell receptor (beta chain) with a few counts. In the authors' workflow: A per-sample median of around 100,000 TCRs was observed, with counts ranging from about 23,224 to 690,600. TCRdb re-analysed the RACE reads in MiXCR, keeping a single row per CDR3 protein. These V and J calls are TCRdb output, not the study's own analysis. The data show tens of thousands of distinct CDR3 sequences, around 12% seen once. The data were obtained in a study of human T cells and chemical hapten exposure. Study background: Patients had diphenylcyclopropenone applied to the scalp weekly throughout the approximately 26-week study.

Specified time point: pre-sensitization, week 0. As for treatment: therapeutic diphenylcyclopropenone sensitization with weekly scalp DPC. CDR1 and CDR2 from the germline V gene are SGHTA and FQGNSA. CDR3 size: 16 residues. The trim removed 2 bases at V and 7 bases at J, leaving 7 bases unmatched. The rearrangement joins TRBV7-2 to TRBJ2-1; 11 bases match TRBD2. The clonotype originates from a young woman with alopecia areata. Some clones in this sample may be carry-over from other donors' samples. Sequencing used whole blood, obtained in connection with sensitization to the hapten diphenylcyclopropenone (DPC). DNA for the CDR3: TGTGCCAGCAGCTTACTTGGACTAGCGGGTTCTAATGAGCAGTTCTTC. Translation gives CASSLLGLAGSNEQFF.